Here is one TCR beta chain with its context. Its antigen remains unknown. One end of the junction varies from germline; a read error may be responsible. The data derive from a study of tumor-infiltrating lymphocytes in primary liver carcinoma. Germline DNA was also extracted, while the blood RNA originated from unsorted whole blood. Chronic HBV infection was present, with no prior treatment. Study-wide results and limits: The top-250-clone fraction was significantly higher in tumors than in blood (p = 0.039).

Using a constant-region primer together with ProtoScript II reverse transcriptase, TCR beta cDNA was made from about 500 ng of total RNA. What produced the TCR beta libraries was three nested multiplex PCR rounds using slightly modified ARM-PCR. The first two PCR rounds, roughly 10 cycles each, used TRBV1-TRBV30 forward primers and a C-beta reverse primer. MiXCR, applied by TCRdb to the multiplex PCR reads, yields one record per CDR3 protein. The sample lists 300,000 to 350,000 distinct CDR3 sequences, almost 60% occurring once. The germline V gene encodes CDR1 SGHAT and CDR2 FQNNGV. The CDR3 contains 13 residues.

The sequenced material came from peripheral blood. The chain combines TRBV11-2 with TRBJ2-7, with TRBD1 matching 9 bases. The sequence came from a woman aged 25 to 45 with primary liver carcinoma and hepatitis B virus infection. The CDR3 DNA sequence: TGTGCCACCAGCCAGGACAGGGGACATGAGCAGTACTTC. This translates into CATSQDRGHEQYF.